This T cell receptor (beta chain) was documented in a study of T cells after yellow fever vaccination. For TCR, cDNA came from 5'RACE template switching, which added a universal primer site and UMIs. TCRdb re-called the 5' RACE reads with MiXCR, one entry per CDR3 protein. The data show fewer than 650,000 distinct CDR3 sequences, about a fifth seen once. General study results and limits: Abundant clonotypes (contaminants from the bulk population) could be present in FACS-sorted repertoires. Post-booster samples contained most primary-vaccination clones (approximately 96% CD4, around 89% CD8).

Germline V gives CDR1 DFQATT, CDR2 SNEGSKA (reference sequence). The germline V and J ends were trimmed by 6 bases and 0 bases, with 8 bases remaining between them. The CDR3 contains 13 residues. A note on this clonotype: The antigen remains undetermined.

Sample: PBMCs, taken roughly 20 days after the first yellow fever vaccination. The genes are TRBV20-1 and TRBJ2-2; D call uncertain. The sequence came from a man between 18 and 29 years old who received the YFV17D yellow fever vaccine. The DNA of the CDR3 is TGCAGTGCAGACGTTTCGAACACCGGGGAGCTGTTTTTT. It is translated as CSADVSNTGELFF.